The sequence of this T cell receptor (beta chain) was determined in a study of blood T cell repertoires in COVID-19. About the research overall: Sample material is recorded as cDNA or gDNA derived from T cells, B-cell-depleted T cells, or PBMCs.

The protocol was immunoSEQ multiplex PCR, while the TCRdb copy is restricted to in-frame clones and leaves out a portion. The table records more than 80,000 clones, around 82% of them present only once. This clone has just a few counts. Source material: peripheral blood. The receptor's source is a man in his fifties or sixties with active or convalescent COVID-19.

CDR3 in DNA: TGTGCCAGCAGCACCTACAGCTGGGGGGGAACCACAGATACGCAGTATTTT. Protein sequence: CASSTYSWGGTTDTQYF. This sequence joins TRBV3-1 (or the pseudogene TRBV3-2) and TRBJ2-3; TRBD2 aligns across 7 bases. There are 17 residues in the CDR3. V lost 5 bases to trimming and J lost 2 bases; unmatched junction nucleotides: 13. The germline V gene has CDR1 LGHDT and CDR2 YNNKEL (reference sequence).